Many counts were recorded for the clone carrying this TCR beta chain. This record comes from a study of molecular identifiers for immune sequencing clone quantification. TCRdb analysed the PCR reads with MiXCR anew, one entry per CDR3 protein. The sample shows roughly 630,000 distinct CDR3 sequences, about 25% of them seen only once. The CDR3 loop spans 12 amino acids. CDR1 is WSHSY, CDR2 SAAADI, per germline. V was cut by 1 base and J by 7 bases, with 8 bases left in between. This chain connects TRBV10-2 to TRBJ2-7; maybe TRBD2 (5 bases). The material sequenced was naive CD8+ T cells from blood, with Jurkat cell RNA spiked in. As for subset: FACS-sorted CD8+CD4-CCR7+CD45RA+ naive T cells. The receptor's source is a human donor in good health. Some libraries in this study had Jurkat cell RNA spiked in. The CDR3 coding sequence is TGCGCCAGCAGTGAGTGGTCGGGGGAGCAGTACTTC. Amino acid sequence: CASSEWSGEQYF.